This T cell receptor beta chain derives from a study of cytomegalovirus exposure and HLA in healthy donors. General study points: In an earlier analysis, in approximately 570 donors, most V segments appeared productive either ~90% or ~30% of the time. Several of the most significant clusters appeared linked to common viral pathogens, based on a later analysis.

Worth noting for this clone: The antigen is undetermined.

In the PCR, 60 Vbeta and 13 Jbeta primers were used. Only in-frame clones appear in the TCRdb table, and some are missing; sequencing was by immunoSEQ multiplex PCR. The sample table includes about 140,000 clones. V lost 4 bases to trimming and J lost 0 bases; unmatched junction nucleotides: 6. The CDR3 covers 16 residues. Germline lookup yields CDR1 SQVTM and CDR2 ANQGSEA. It was healthy bone marrow donors who served as donors. The sequenced material came from PBMCs. The chain uses TRBV29-1 and TRBJ2-3, with 11 bases lining up with TRBD2. The receptor was isolated from a woman in her late teens or twenties in good health and CMV-seronegative. CDR3 in amino acids: CSVAGRTSGSTDTQYF. CDR3 bases: TGCAGCGTTGCCGGAAGGACTAGCGGGAGCACAGATACGCAGTATTTT.